This TCR beta chain stems from a study of blood T cell repertoires in COVID-19. Turning to the study itself: What the recovered Cohort 3 donors had was two negative PCRs, clearance, or symptom resolution.

The repertoire was sequenced with immunoSEQ multiplex PCR; TCRdb's copy has only in-frame clones and lacks some. The sample shows about 360,000 clones, approximately 89% of them seen only once. Which cohort a participant joined came from the clinical history participants gave. V was clipped by 2 bases and J by 1 base; unmatched bases: 13. Per germline, CDR1 KGHSH and CDR2 LQKENI. The CDR3 is 18 amino acids. The rearrangement uses TRBV18 and TRBJ2-5; 7 bases fit TRBD2. This sequence was found in a man aged 40-55 years in a cohort exposed to, infected with or recovered from COVID-19 (not recorded which). The sequenced sample consisted of PBMCs or T cells enriched from blood (not recorded which). The CDR3, as DNA: TGTGCCAGCTCACCAATCGATCAGCGGGGCACAATCCAAGAGACCCAGTACTTC. Translation gives CASSPIDQRGTIQETQYF.